This TCR beta chain is drawn from a study of T cell responses to AZD1222 COVID-19 vaccine. Study-wide results and limits: Females outnumbered males among donors, who were mostly white British; clonal diversity was possibly underestimated. Repertoires were obtained solely post-peak T cell response. Researchers report vaccine-associated CD4 TCRs spanning spike, with dominance at 160-218 and 743-854.

Comment on this clone: The antigen is not known.

Generated by immunoSEQ multiplex PCR, the TCRdb table keeps only in-frame clones and is missing some. The table lists more than 110,000 clones, roughly 91% of them singletons. V lost 6 bases, J lost 2 bases, and 5 bases stayed unmatched. Per germline, CDR1 MGHRA and CDR2 YSYEKL. The length of the CDR3 is 15 residues. This TCR was recovered from an adult in good health. Sequencing used peripheral blood, obtained on day 0 of AZD1222 vaccination. This sequence joins TRBV4-1 and TRBJ2-7, with 12 nucleotides matching TRBD2. CDR3 bases: TGCGCCAGCAGTCCTAGGACTAGCGGGACCTACGAGCAGTACTTC. Translating it yields CASSPRTSGTYEQYF.